This T cell receptor beta chain was captured in a study of molecular identifiers for immune sequencing clone quantification. This CDR3 spans 13 amino acids. CDR1 and CDR2 from the germline V gene are MNHEY and SVGEGT. V lost 2 bases and J lost 7, with 9 bases in between. General study findings and limits: Highly expanded clone sizes could end up underestimated if a barcode were shared by identical TCR molecules.

Methods described previously, with TCR primers listed, were used for bulk TCR libraries. MiXCR, run by TCRdb on the PCR reads, gives a single entry per CDR3 protein. Of about 86,000 distinct CDR3 sequences in the sample, about 23% were seen once. This clonotype showed up many times. Its antigen is as yet unknown. The gene calls are TRBV6-2 or TRBV6-3 and TRBJ1-5, with D hard to call. The origin of this receptor is a human donor in good health. Some libraries in this study had Jurkat cell RNA spiked in. The specimen was naive CD8+ T cells from blood, with Jurkat cell RNA spiked in. Subset meaning: FACS-sorted CD8+CD4-CCR7+CD45RA+ naive T cells. The CDR3 region is CASSYESFQPQHF. The CDR3 bases are TGTGCCAGCAGTTACGAATCCTTCCAGCCCCAGCATTTT.